This TCR beta chain is drawn from a study of shared clonotypes between healthy human individuals. Overall study: Three plates were used per donor for CD4 naive, three for CD4 memory, two for CD8 naive and one for CD8 memory.

The study drew all its donors from Caucasian adults living in Nashville, Tennessee. Profiled with immunoSEQ multiplex PCR; TCRdb holds only in-frame clones, not every one. The sample has 950,000 to 1,300,000 clones, around 76% seen once; the top ten hold around 1.5%. This clone was seen only a few times. Its antigen remains unidentified. Study-wide points: It was expected that sequencing depth would affect clonotype sharing among donors.

The germline V gene encodes CDR1 WNHNN and CDR2 SYGVQD (reference sequence). Deletions cut 1 base from V and 7 bases from J, with 14 bases between. The CDR3 is 15 residues long. This chain connects TRBV10-1 to TRBJ2-1; D may match TRBD1 or TRBD2 (5 bases each). Sequences were obtained from memory CD4+ T cells sorted from blood. Regarding subset: CD45RA-negative fraction. The receptor's source is a man aged 18 to 30 in good health. The CDR3: CASSEWPEGLNEQFF. In nucleotides, the CDR3 is TGCGCCAGCAGTGAGTGGCCTGAGGGGTTGAATGAGCAGTTCTTC.